Reported below is one T cell receptor (beta chain). Only in-frame clones appear in the TCRdb table, and some are missing; sequencing was by immunoSEQ multiplex PCR. The sample shows a few hundred thousand clones, around 92% of them seen only once. The CDR3 spans 16 residues. The V and J ends lost 0 bases and 6 bases respectively, with 15 bases between them. Germline CDR1 SGHAT, CDR2 FQNNGV. These data originate in a study of blood T cell repertoires in COVID-19. In the study overall: From T cells, B-cell-depleted T cells, or PBMCs came the material, which was cDNA or gDNA.

This sequence was found in a woman aged 30 to 39 with COVID-19, enrolled during active disease. This chain joins TRBV11-2 and TRBJ1-5; D is possibly TRBD1 (5 bases). What was sequenced was peripheral blood. The CDR3 loop is CASSLEPSQGGQPQHF. The CDR3 DNA reads TGTGCCAGCAGCTTAGAGCCGAGTCAGGGAGGTCAGCCCCAGCATTTT. Full variable domain (missing parts from reference TRBV11-2 and TRBJ1-5): EAGVAQSPRYKIIEKRQSVAFWCNPISGHATLYWYQQILGQGPKLLIQFQNNGVVDDSQLPKDRFSAERLKGVDSTLKIQPAKLEDSAVYLCASSLEPSQGGQPQHFGDGTRLSIL.